This T cell receptor beta chain was documented in a study of CD4+ T cells in melanoma. The CDR3 covers 15 residues. V was pared by 4 bases and J by 0 bases, with 10 bases between. From germline, CDR1 is SGHAT and CDR2 FQDESV (reference sequence). The data were produced by immunoSEQ multiplex PCR, yet TCRdb's version contains in-frame clones alone and is incomplete. The table shows roughly 52,000 clones, with roughly three quarters occurring only once. Study-level results: Reportedly, melanoma neoantigen-specific CD4+ T cells showed varied differentiation states.

Worth noting for this clone: Its antigen is unknown.

V and J are TRBV11-1 and TRBJ2-1; no clear D gene. This receptor was taken from a human donor with melanoma. The source material was tumor tissue. The CDR3, as DNA: TGTGCCAGCAGCTCTAGACAAGGCTCCTACAATGAGCAGTTCTTC. Translated: CASSSRQGSYNEQFF.